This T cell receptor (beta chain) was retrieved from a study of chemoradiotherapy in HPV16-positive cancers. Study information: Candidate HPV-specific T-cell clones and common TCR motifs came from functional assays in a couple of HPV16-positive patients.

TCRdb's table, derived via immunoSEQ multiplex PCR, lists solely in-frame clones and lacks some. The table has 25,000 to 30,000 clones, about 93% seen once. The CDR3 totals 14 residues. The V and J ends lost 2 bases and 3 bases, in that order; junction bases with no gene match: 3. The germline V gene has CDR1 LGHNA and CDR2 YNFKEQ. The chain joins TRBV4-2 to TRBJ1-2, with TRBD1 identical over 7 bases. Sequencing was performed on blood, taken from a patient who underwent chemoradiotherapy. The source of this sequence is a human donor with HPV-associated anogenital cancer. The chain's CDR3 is CASSQMGQHYGYTF. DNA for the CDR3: TGTGCCAGCAGCCAAATGGGACAGCACTATGGCTACACCTTC.